The sequence of this TCR beta chain was determined in a study of neurological immune-mediated disorders. The making of cDNA relied on 5'RACE with 10-nucleotide random UMIs. A single record per CDR3 protein comes from TCRdb applying MiXCR to the 5' RACE reads. The sample lists about 59,000 distinct CDR3 sequences, roughly 12% occurring once. The length of the CDR3 is 13 residues. Germline CDR1 reads SGHRS; CDR2 reads YFSETQ. Deletions cut 0 bases from V and 6 bases from J, with 8 bases between. In its sample, this clonotype was seen many times. The chain combines TRBV5-1 with TRBJ2-3, with no clear D. The receptor's source is a woman aged 55-75 years with HTLV-1-associated myelopathy (HAM/TSP). Sequencing was performed on PBMCs. In DNA, the CDR3 is TGCGCCAGCAGCTTGGCGTTAGGCGATACGCAGTATTTT. It encodes CASSLALGDTQYF.